These 26 T cell receptor beta chains share one sample of origin, sequenced in a study of blood T cell repertoires in COVID-19. Produced via immunoSEQ multiplex PCR; TCRdb's table is partial and in-frame only. Here the sample spans 200,000 to 250,000 clones, around 89% being singletons. Sequenced: peripheral blood. All receptors derive from a man aged 30 to 39 with COVID-19, enrolled during active disease.

The chain couples TRBV7-9 to TRBJ1-1; 7 bases fit TRBD1. The CDR3 is made up of 15 amino acids. Germline CDR1 is SEHNR and CDR2 is FQNEAQ (reference sequence). Germline trimming cut 5 bases from V and 3 bases from J; bases unmatched to any gene: 9. CDR3 protein: CASSLDRVRDTEAFF. The CDR3 nucleotides are TGTGCCAGCAGCCTAGACAGGGTTAGGGACACTGAAGCTTTCTTT.

The chain uses TRBV5-1 and TRBJ1-1; D is perhaps TRBD1 (6 bases). Trimming removed 2 bases from V and 5 bases from J, with 10 bases in between. This CDR3 contains 13 residues. The germline V gene has CDR1 SGHRS and CDR2 YFSETQ. This CDR3 is CASSFTGMTEAFF. DNA for the CDR3: TGCGCCAGCAGCTTTACAGGGATGACTGAAGCTTTCTTT.

This chain joins TRBV7-2 and TRBJ1-1; D possibly corresponds to TRBD1 (5 bases). The CDR3 sequence is 15 residues long. Germline-derived CDR1 and CDR2 are SGHTA and FQGNSA. The V end was cut by 1 base, the J end by 4 bases, with 13 bases between. The CDR3 DNA follows: TGTGCCAGCAGCTTAGACGGCGGGGGGACCACTGAAGCTTTCTTT. Protein product: CASSLDGGGTTEAFF.

This clone has a single count. The chain uses TRBV14 and TRBJ1-2; 9 nucleotides align to TRBD1. This CDR3 has 15 amino acids. Germline lookup yields CDR1 SGHDN and CDR2 FVKESK. V was pared by 4 bases and J by 4 bases, with 7 bases of the junction left unmatched. CDR3 bases: TGTGCCAGCAGCCCTCCGGGACAGGGATTCTATGGCTACACCTTC. It yields the protein CASSPPGQGFYGYTF.

In this sample, this clone turned up once. J is TRBJ1-2 and V is TRBV5-1; TRBD1 aligns across 10 bases. Germline values: CDR1 SGHRS, CDR2 YFSETQ. Trimming cost V 4 bases and J 0 bases; bases outside gene matches: 3. This CDR3 comprises 15 residues. DNA of the CDR3: TGCGCCAGCAGCGGGACAGGGGTTCCTAACTATGGCTACACCTTC. Protein product: CASSGTGVPNYGYTF. The whole variable domain, remainder taken from reference TRBV5-1 and TRBJ1-2, is KAGVTQTPRYLIKTRGQQVTLSCSPISGHRSVSWYQQTPGQGLQFLFEYFSETQRNKGNFPGRFSGRQFSNSRSEMNVSTLELGDSALYLCASSGTGVPNYGYTFGSGTRLTVV.

CDR3 DNA: TGTGCCAGCAGCTTAGATCCCGGTGAAGCTTTCTTT. Its translation is CASSLDPGEAFF. The chain recombines TRBV11-3 with TRBJ1-1; no reliable D call. There are 12 residues in the CDR3. CDR1 is SGHNT, CDR2 YENEEA, per germline. Deletions cut 0 bases from V and 7 bases from J, with 6 bases between.

The gene calls are TRBV5-1 and TRBJ2-3; 7 nucleotides match TRBD1. The CDR3 is 15 amino acids. Germline values: CDR1 SGHRS, CDR2 YFSETQ. J was trimmed by 6 bases and V by 2 bases; bases with no gene match: 9. Here the CDR3 DNA reads TGCGCCAGCAGCTTTTCGGCAGGGGGATACGATACGCAGTATTTT. Residues: CASSFSAGGYDTQYF.

The CDR3 DNA is TGTGCCAGCAGCTGGGAGCCTTATGGCTACACCTTC. It encodes CASSWEPYGYTF. The gene calls are TRBV7-9 and TRBJ1-2; D uncertain. Per germline, CDR1 SEHNR and CDR2 FQNEAQ (reference sequence). The V and J ends lost 4 bases and 5 bases respectively, with 8 bases between them. The CDR3 runs to 12 residues.

The chain couples TRBV25-1 to TRBJ2-1; 7 positions agree with TRBD1. The J segment lost 5 bases and the V segment lost 5 bases, leaving 9 bases of the junction unmatched. CDR3 length equals 15 residues. Germline V CDR1 and CDR2: MGHDK, SYGVNS. The CDR3 here is CASSKGAPLDNEQFF. The CDR3 nucleotides are TGTGCCAGCAGTAAGGGGGCCCCCTTGGACAATGAGCAGTTCTTC. The whole variable domain, filled in from reference TRBV25-1 and TRBJ2-1, reads EADIYQTPRYLVIGTGKKITLECSQTMGHDKMYWYQQDPGMELHLIHYSYGVNSTEKGDLSSESTVSRIRTEHFPLTLESARPSHTSQYLCASSKGAPLDNEQFFGPGTRLTVL.

The rearrangement links TRBV7-9 to TRBJ1-1; 7 bases line up with TRBD1. The J segment lost 3 bases and the V segment lost 3 bases, leaving 7 bases of the junction unmatched. Per germline, CDR1 SEHNR and CDR2 FQNEAQ (reference sequence). The CDR3 is 15 amino acids. CDR3 DNA sequence: TGTGCCAGCAGCTTGGTAAAGGGGGCGCACACTGAAGCTTTCTTT. Translation: CASSLVKGAHTEAFF.

V is TRBV5-5 and J is TRBJ2-5; possibly TRBD2 for D (5 bases). CDR1 and CDR2 from the germline V gene are SGHKS and YYEKEE (reference sequence). V lost 0 bases to trimming and J lost 5 bases, with 11 bases between them. The CDR3 spans 14 residues. The CDR3 DNA is TGTGCCAGCAGCTTGGACTCGTGGGAGGAGACCCAGTACTTC. It codes for CASSLDSWEETQYF.

The V and J genes are TRBV11-1 and TRBJ1-1; D perhaps matches TRBD1 (5 bases). The CDR3 is 13 residues long. CDR1 and CDR2 from the germline V gene are SGHAT and FQDESV (reference sequence). V lost 5 bases to trimming and J lost 5 bases, with 12 bases between them. The CDR3 protein is CASSATGETEAFF. CDR3 nucleotides: TGTGCCAGCAGCGCAACAGGCGAGACTGAAGCTTTCTTT.

The chain joins TRBV19 to TRBJ2-3; TRBD2 aligns across 9 bases. In germline, CDR1 is LNHDA, CDR2 SQIVND (reference sequence). Trimming took 1 base from V and 1 from J; bases not matched to a gene: 3. The CDR3 extends over 16 amino acids. The CDR3 nucleotides are TGTGCCAGTAGTATAGGAGGCGGGGGGGGCACAGATACGCAGTATTTT. Amino acid sequence: CASSIGGGGGTDTQYF.

This chain uses TRBV7-6 with TRBJ1-1, with TRBD1 as a possible D gene (6 bases). CDR1 is SGHVS and CDR2 is FNYEAQ in the germline V gene. This CDR3 spans 16 amino acids. Trimming left V 1 base short and J 4 bases short, with 16 bases between. CDR3 sequence reads: CASSLGPLQGATEAFF. The CDR3 DNA is TGTGCCAGCAGCTTAGGTCCCTTACAGGGCGCCACTGAAGCTTTCTTT. The whole variable domain, remainder taken from reference TRBV7-6 and TRBJ1-1, is GAGVSQSPRYKVTKRGQDVALRCDPISGHVSLYWYRQALGQGPEFLTYFNYEAQQDKSGLPNDRFSAERPEGSISTLTIQRTEQRDSAMYRCASSLGPLQGATEAFFGQGTRLTVV.

V and J are TRBV4-2 and TRBJ1-1, with a possible D match to TRBD1 (5 bases). V shed 1 base and J shed 1 base, with 16 bases lying between them. Germline V gene lookup returns CDR1 LGHNA and CDR2 YNFKEQ. CDR3 length equals 17 residues. This CDR3 reads CASSQGGLGHGNTEAFF. The CDR3 coding sequence is TGTGCCAGCAGCCAAGGGGGATTAGGACACGGGAACACTGAAGCTTTCTTT.

This chain joins TRBV28 and TRBJ2-7; 7 bases align to TRBD1. The CDR3 sequence is 16 residues long. After removal of 3 bases from V and 0 bases from J, the junction contained 8 bases not matched to a gene. CDR1 is MDHEN, CDR2 SYDVKM, per germline. CDR3 in DNA: TGTGCCAGCAGTTTTCCCGGGACAGCCGTCTCCTACGAGCAGTACTTC. Its protein is CASSFPGTAVSYEQYF. Complete variable domain (other parts from reference TRBV28 and TRBJ2-7): DVKVTQSSRYLVKRTGEKVFLECVQDMDHENMFWYRQDPGLGLRLIYFSYDVKMKEKGDIPEGYSVSREKKERFSLILESASTNQTSMYLCASSFPGTAVSYEQYFGPGTRLTVT.

The rearrangement uses TRBV27 and TRBJ2-7; 7 bases align to TRBD1. The germline V gene encodes CDR1 MNHEY and CDR2 SMNVEV (reference sequence). The CDR3 is made up of 14 amino acids. With V trimmed by 5 bases and J by 3 bases, 7 bases remained unmatched. CDR3 DNA: TGTGCCAGCAGTAGGGAGAGGGGGCTCTACGAGCAGTACTTC. It is translated as CASSRERGLYEQYF.

This chain connects TRBV4-1 to TRBJ1-3, with TRBD1 matching 8 bases. CDR3 length equals 20 residues. Germline V CDR1 and CDR2: MGHRA, YSYEKL. V gave up 1 base and J gave up 0 bases; unmatched junction bases: 14. This CDR3 is CASSQGFLRTGKTSGNTIYF. CDR3 in DNA: TGCGCCAGCAGCCAAGGGTTTCTTCGGACAGGGAAAACCTCTGGAAACACCATATATTTT.

The CDR3 region has the DNA TGTGCCAGCAGTTTCCTACAGGGCCTACAAGAGACCCAGTACTTC. This sequence encodes CASSFLQGLQETQYF. V and J are TRBV28 and TRBJ2-5; D possibly corresponds to TRBD1 (6 bases). Trimming removed 3 bases from V and 2 bases from J, with 13 bases in between. From germline, CDR1 is MDHEN and CDR2 SYDVKM. CDR3 length equals 15 residues.

The table lists this clone with a count of one. The gene calls are TRBV2 and TRBJ2-7; possibly TRBD1 for D (6 bases). The CDR3 covers 14 residues. CDR1 is SNHLY, CDR2 FYNNEI, per germline. Trimming removed 6 bases at V and 1 base at J, with 13 bases between. Here the CDR3 reads CASRKNRESYEQYF. The CDR3 DNA follows: TGTGCCAGCAGGAAGAACAGGGAGTCCTACGAGCAGTACTTC.

The chain recombines TRBV6-6 with TRBJ2-7; 7 bases fit TRBD1. V dropped 2 bases and J dropped 3; count of bases not matched to a gene: 4. Germline values: CDR1 MNHNY, CDR2 SVGAGI (reference sequence). The length of the CDR3 is 14 residues. The CDR3 reads CASSYRAGGYEQYF. CDR3 coding DNA: TGTGCCAGCAGTTACAGGGCAGGGGGCTACGAGCAGTACTTC.

This rearrangement joins TRBV7-2 to TRBJ2-7; D might be TRBD1 (6 bases). Between the trimmed V and J ends, which lost 5 bases and 1 base, there was a span of 15 bases. Germline V lookup: CDR1 SGHTA, CDR2 FQGNSA. The CDR3 runs to 15 residues. The CDR3 nucleotides read TGTGCCAGCAGCGTCAGCCCGGACAGTTCCTACGAGCAGTACTTC. Protein product: CASSVSPDSSYEQYF.

This chain links TRBV5-1 with TRBJ2-7; 10 positions match TRBD2. Germline V CDR1 and CDR2: SGHRS, YFSETQ. V was clipped by 0 bases and J by 6 bases; unmatched bases: 9. The CDR3 totals 16 residues. CDR3: CASSLAPSGSSGEQYF. In nucleotides, the CDR3 is TGCGCCAGCAGCTTGGCCCCTAGCGGGAGTTCGGGCGAGCAGTACTTC.

The chain uses TRBV18 and TRBJ2-1; 7 bases line up with TRBD1. The V segment lost 3 bases and the J segment 5 bases; nucleotides outside the gene matches: 10. The CDR3 length is 16 residues. Germline assignment: CDR1 KGHSH and CDR2 LQKENI. CDR3 DNA: TGTGCCAGCTCACCTCCCGGGACAGACAAGAACAATGAGCAGTTCTTC. This gives the protein CASSPPGTDKNNEQFF.

This clone turned up a few times. The V and J genes are TRBV4-1 and TRBJ2-3, with 8 bases fitting TRBD1. Germline CDR1 reads MGHRA; CDR2 reads YSYEKL. V was clipped by 3 bases and J by 9 bases; unmatched bases: 17. The CDR3 loop spans 17 amino acids. DNA for the CDR3: TGCGCCAGCAGCCAGCACGAACAGGGGGTAAGGTTAGAGACGCAGTATTTT. This encodes CASSQHEQGVRLETQYF.

This clone came up once. V is TRBV5-1 and J is TRBJ1-2, with 7 bases matching TRBD1. CDR1 is SGHRS and CDR2 is YFSETQ in the germline V gene. CDR3 size: 13 residues. V dropped 4 bases and J dropped 3; count of bases not matched to a gene: 3. This CDR3 reads CASSRDSDYGYTF. The CDR3, as DNA: TGCGCCAGCAGCCGGGACAGCGACTATGGCTACACCTTC.